A few counts support the clone carrying this T cell receptor beta chain. It was with a sample-barcoded 5' primer and a J-beta primer mix that a second PCR of about 6 to 12 cycles was run. One entry per CDR3 protein, called by TCRdb with MiXCR from the 5' RACE reads. The data contain 760,000 or so distinct CDR3 sequences, roughly 25% of them seen just once; the ten biggest clones take up 9.4%. These data come from a study of blood T cells in healthy people across ages. These data were also reused for a study on T cells of mothers and their children. In that study: The study found slightly higher but non-significant overlap in related versus unrelated mother-child pairs.

The sample consisted of blood. This TCR came from a boy aged 5 to 17 in good health.

CDR3 amino acids: CASRPQSPQETQYF. The CDR3 bases are TGTGCCAGCAGGCCTCAGAGCCCTCAAGAGACCCAGTACTTC. The chain combines TRBV27 with TRBJ2-5; D unresolved. CDR3 size: 14 residues. The germline V gene has CDR1 MNHEY and CDR2 SMNVEV (reference sequence). The ends were cut back, 6 bases at V and 2 bases at J, with 13 bases in the middle.